This T cell receptor beta chain was captured by sequencing in a study of shared clonotypes between healthy human individuals. Of note for this clone: Its cognate antigen is unknown.

CD8 memory pooled CD45RO+ cells and CCR7-negative CD45RA+ TemRA cells. Generated by immunoSEQ multiplex PCR, the TCRdb table keeps only in-frame clones and is missing some. The sample records roughly 720,000 clones, around 91% being singletons. Germline CDR1 reads LGHNA; CDR2 reads YNFKEQ. This CDR3 contains 17 residues. V was shortened by 6 bases and J by 1 base, with 22 bases between the two germline ends. Study results and caveats: Although depth was large, rarefaction showed that sequencing of the sorted subsets was incomplete. About 5% was the fraction of naive CD4 clonotypes found shared across several donors.

This chain links TRBV4-2 with TRBJ2-7, with D possibly TRBD1 on 5 matching bases. The receptor was derived from a man aged 18 to 30 in good health. Some clones in this sample may be carry-over from other donors' samples. The sequenced sample consisted of memory CD8+ T cells from PBMCs. This sample's subset: CD45RO+ cells pooled with CCR7-negative TemRA cells. The CDR3: CASRTEATISPSYEQYF. CDR3 DNA: TGTGCCAGCAGGACAGAAGCGACAATCTCTCCATCCTACGAGCAGTACTTC.